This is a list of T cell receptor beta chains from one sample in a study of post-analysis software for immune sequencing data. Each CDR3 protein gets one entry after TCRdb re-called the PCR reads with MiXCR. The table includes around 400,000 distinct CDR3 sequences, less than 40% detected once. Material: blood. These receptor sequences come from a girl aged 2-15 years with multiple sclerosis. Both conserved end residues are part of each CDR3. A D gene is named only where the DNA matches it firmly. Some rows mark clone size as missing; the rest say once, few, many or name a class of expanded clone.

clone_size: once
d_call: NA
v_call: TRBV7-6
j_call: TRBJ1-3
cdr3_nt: TGTGCCAGCAGCTCAGCGAGCCCTGGAAACACCATATATTTT
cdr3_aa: CASSSASPGNTIYF

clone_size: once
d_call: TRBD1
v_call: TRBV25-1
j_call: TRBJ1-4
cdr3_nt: TGTGCCAGCAGTGACAGGGGGTGGCTGTTTTTT
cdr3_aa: CASSDRGWLFF

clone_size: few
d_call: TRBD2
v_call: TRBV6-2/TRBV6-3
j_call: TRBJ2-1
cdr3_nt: TGTGCCAGCAGCTACTCTAGCGGGCGCTCCTACAATGAGCAGTTCTTC
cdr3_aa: CASSYSSGRSYNEQFF

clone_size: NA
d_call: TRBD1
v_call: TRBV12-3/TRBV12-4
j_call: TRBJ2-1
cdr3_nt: TGTGCCAGCAGTTCGACAGGGGACAATGAGCAGTTCTTC
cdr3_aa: CASSSTGDNEQFF

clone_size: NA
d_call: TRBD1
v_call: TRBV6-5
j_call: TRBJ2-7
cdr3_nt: TGTGCCAGCAGCCGACAGGGGGCGGACGAGCAGTACTTC
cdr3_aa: CASSRQGADEQYF

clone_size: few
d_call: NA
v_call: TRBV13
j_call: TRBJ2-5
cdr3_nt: TGTGCCAGCAGCCAATACGGGGCGGCCCAAGAGACCCAGTACTTC
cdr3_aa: CASSQYGAAQETQYF

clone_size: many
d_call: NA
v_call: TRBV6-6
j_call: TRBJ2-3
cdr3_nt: TGTGCCAGCAGTTACTCGAAGGGGAGGACAGATACGCAGTATTTT
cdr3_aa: CASSYSKGRTDTQYF

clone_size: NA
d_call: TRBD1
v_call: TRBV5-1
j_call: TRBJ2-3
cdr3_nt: TGCGCCAGCAGCAATACAGGGGGAGGCACAGATACGCAGTATTTT
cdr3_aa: CASSNTGGGTDTQYF

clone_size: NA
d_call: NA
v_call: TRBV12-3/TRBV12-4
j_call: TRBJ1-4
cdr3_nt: TGTGCCAGCAGTTTTATGCCGGGTAATGAAAAACTGTTTTTT
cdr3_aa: CASSFMPGNEKLFF

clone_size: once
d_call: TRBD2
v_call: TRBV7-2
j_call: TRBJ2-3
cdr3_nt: TGTGCCAGCAGCTTAGCATCTAGCGGGGTCTACACAGATACGCAGTATTTT
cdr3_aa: CASSLASSGVYTDTQYF

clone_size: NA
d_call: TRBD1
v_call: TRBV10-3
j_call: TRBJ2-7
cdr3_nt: TGTGCCGCCCAGGGACAGAACTACGAGCAGTACTTC
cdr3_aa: CAAQGQNYEQYF

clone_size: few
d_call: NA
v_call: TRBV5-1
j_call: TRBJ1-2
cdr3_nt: TGCGCCAGCAGCTTGGGGATGGTATCCAGAGGCTACACCTTC
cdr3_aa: CASSLGMVSRGYTF

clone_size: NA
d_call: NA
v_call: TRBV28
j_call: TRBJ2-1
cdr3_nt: TGTGCCAGCAGTGAAAGGAGTGAGCAGTTCTTC
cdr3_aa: CASSERSEQFF

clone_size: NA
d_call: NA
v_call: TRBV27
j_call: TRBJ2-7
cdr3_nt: TGTGCCAGCAGTGCCGTTACAGGGTTCGAGCAGTACTTC
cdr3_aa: CASSAVTGFEQYF

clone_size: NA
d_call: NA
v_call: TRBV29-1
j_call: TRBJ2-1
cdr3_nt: TGCAGCGTTGTTCCTTCAGGGGCACCCTACAATGAGCAGTTCTTC
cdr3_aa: CSVVPSGAPYNEQFF

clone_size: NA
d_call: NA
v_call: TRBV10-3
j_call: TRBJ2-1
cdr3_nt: TGTGCCATCAGTGACGTGTACAGTGAGCAGTTCTTC
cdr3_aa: CAISDVYSEQFF

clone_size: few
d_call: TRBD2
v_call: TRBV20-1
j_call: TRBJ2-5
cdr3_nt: TGCAGTGGACTCAACCTGGGGGGGCAAGAGACCCAGTACTTC
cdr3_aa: CSGLNLGGQETQYF

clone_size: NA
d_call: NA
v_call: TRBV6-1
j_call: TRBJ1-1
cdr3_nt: TGTGCCAGCAGTGAAACACAGGAGAACACTGAAGCTTTCTTT
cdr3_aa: CASSETQENTEAFF

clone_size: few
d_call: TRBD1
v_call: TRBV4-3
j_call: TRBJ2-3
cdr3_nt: TGCGCCAGCAGCCAGGAGACAGGGGGGAACGCAGATACGCAGTATTTT
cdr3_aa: CASSQETGGNADTQYF

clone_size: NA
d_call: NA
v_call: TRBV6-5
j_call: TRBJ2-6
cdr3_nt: TGTGCCAGCAGTTACTCCGGAACGGCCTCTGGGGCCAACGTCCTGACTTTC
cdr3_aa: CASSYSGTASGANVLTF

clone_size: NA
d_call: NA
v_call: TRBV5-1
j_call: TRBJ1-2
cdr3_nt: TGCGCCAGCAGCGGGCAGGTGGACTATGGCTACACCTTC
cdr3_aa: CASSGQVDYGYTF

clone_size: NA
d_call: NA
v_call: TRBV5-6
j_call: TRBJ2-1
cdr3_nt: TGTGCCAGCAGCTTGGCGTCTTGGGAGCAGTTCTTC
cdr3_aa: CASSLASWEQFF

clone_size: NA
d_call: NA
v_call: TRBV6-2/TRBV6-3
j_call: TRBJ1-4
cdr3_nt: TGTGCCAGCACCCTCAACGCTCTGGCTGCTAATGAAAAACTGTTTTTT
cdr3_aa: CASTLNALAANEKLFF

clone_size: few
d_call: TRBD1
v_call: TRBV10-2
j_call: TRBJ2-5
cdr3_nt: TGCGCCAGCATCGGGGTCGGGACAGGGTTAAGGAATGAGCAGTACTTC
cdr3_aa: CASIGVGTGLRNEQYF

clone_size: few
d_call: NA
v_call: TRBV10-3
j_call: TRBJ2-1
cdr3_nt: TGTGCCATCAGTGAACAAGTCTACAATGAGCAGTTCTTC
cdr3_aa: CAISEQVYNEQFF

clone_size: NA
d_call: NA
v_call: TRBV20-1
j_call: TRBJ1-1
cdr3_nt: TGCAGTGCTTCCGGGGATGCTTTCTTT
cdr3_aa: CSASGDAFF

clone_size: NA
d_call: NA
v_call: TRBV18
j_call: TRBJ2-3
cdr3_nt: TGTGCCAGCTCACCGGACGGGGCAGATACGCAGTATTTT
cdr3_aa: CASSPDGADTQYF

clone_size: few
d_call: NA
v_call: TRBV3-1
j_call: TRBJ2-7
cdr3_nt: TGTGCCAGCAGCCAGCAAACAGACTCCTACGAGCAGTACTTC
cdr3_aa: CASSQQTDSYEQYF

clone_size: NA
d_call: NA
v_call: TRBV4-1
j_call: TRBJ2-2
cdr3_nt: TGCGCCAGCAGCCAAGAGGGTGTGGATACCGGGGAGCTGTTTTTT
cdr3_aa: CASSQEGVDTGELFF

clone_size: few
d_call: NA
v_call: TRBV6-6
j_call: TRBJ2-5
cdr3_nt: TGTGCCAGCAGTTACTCGCGACAGTTTAACCAAGAGACCCAGTACTTC
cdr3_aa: CASSYSRQFNQETQYF

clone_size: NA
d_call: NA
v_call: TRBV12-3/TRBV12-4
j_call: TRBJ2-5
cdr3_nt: TGTGCCAGCAGTTTTAACCCAGGGCCTTGGGCGACCCAGTACTTC
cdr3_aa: CASSFNPGPWATQYF

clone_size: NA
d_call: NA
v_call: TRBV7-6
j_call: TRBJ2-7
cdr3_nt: TGTGCCAGCAGTTACTCGACAGCGAGGAGGAGATCCTACGAGCAGTACTTC
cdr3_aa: CASSYSTARRRSYEQYF

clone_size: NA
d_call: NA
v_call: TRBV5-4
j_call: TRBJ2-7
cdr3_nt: TGTGCCAGCAGCAACAGGAACAGGGAGATCTACGAGCAGTACTTC
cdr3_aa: CASSNRNREIYEQYF

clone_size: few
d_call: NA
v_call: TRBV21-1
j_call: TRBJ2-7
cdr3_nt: TGTGCCAGCAGCAAGGTAGCGGGAGTAGGCTACGAGCAGTACTTC
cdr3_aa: CASSKVAGVGYEQYF

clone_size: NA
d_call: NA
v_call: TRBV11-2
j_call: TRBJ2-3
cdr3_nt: TGTGCCAGCAGCCCCCAAGTTGGTGCGGGAGATACGCAGTATTTT
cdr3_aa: CASSPQVGAGDTQYF

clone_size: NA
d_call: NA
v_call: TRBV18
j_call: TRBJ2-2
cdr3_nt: TGTGCCAGCTCACCACCGAATCGGGCGAACACCGGGGAGCTGTTTTTT
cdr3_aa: CASSPPNRANTGELFF

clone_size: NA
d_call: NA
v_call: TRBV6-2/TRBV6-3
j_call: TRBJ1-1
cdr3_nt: TGTGCCAGCATTAAACCGCAGGGTACGAACACTGAAGCTTTCTTT
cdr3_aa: CASIKPQGTNTEAFF

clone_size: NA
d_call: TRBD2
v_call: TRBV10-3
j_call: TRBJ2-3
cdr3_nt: TGTGCCATCAGTGATTCACCTAGCGGGGCTGGGGGTACGCAGTATTTT
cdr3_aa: CAISDSPSGAGGTQYF

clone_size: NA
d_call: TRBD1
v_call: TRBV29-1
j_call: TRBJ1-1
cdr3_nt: TGCAGCGTCCACGGGACAGGGAGGAACACTGAAGCTTTCTTT
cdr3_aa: CSVHGTGRNTEAFF

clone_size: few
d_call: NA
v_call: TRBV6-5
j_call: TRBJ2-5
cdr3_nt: TGTGCCAGCAGAACTCGGGACTGGCCTCAAGAGACCCAGTACTTC
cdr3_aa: CASRTRDWPQETQYF

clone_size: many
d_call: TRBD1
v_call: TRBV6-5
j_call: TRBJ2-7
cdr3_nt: TGTGCCAGCAGTTTACAGGGGAGCTCCTACGAGCAGTACTTC
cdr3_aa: CASSLQGSSYEQYF

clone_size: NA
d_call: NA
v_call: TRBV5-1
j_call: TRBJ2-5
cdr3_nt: TGCGCCAGCAGCTTGGACAGGCGAATCCAAGAGACCCAGTACTTC
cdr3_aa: CASSLDRRIQETQYF

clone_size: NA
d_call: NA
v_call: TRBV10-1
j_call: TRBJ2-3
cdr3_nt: TGCGCCAGCAGTGATGGGTTAGTGCGGAATACGCAGTATTTT
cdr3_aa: CASSDGLVRNTQYF